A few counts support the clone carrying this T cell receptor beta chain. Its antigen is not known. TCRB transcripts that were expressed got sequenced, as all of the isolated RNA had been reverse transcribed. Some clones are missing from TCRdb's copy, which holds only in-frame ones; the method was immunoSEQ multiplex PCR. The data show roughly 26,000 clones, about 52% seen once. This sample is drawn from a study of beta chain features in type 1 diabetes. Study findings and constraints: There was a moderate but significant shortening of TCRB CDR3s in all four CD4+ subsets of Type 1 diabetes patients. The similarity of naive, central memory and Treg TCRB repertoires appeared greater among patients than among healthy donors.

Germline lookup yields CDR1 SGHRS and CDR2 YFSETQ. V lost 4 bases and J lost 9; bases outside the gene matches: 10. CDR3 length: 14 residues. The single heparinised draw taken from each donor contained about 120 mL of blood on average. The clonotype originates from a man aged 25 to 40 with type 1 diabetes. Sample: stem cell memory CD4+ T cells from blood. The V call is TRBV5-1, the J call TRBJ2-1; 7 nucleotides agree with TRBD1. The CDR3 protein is CASSALDREGEQFF. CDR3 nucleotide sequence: TGCGCCAGCAGCGCCCTTGACAGGGAAGGTGAGCAGTTCTTC.